A selection of T cell receptor beta chains follows, all from one sample in a study of radiation and T cells in renal cell carcinoma. The table came from immunoSEQ multiplex PCR; TCRdb's copy has only in-frame clones and leaves some out. The repertoire has around 120,000 clones, more than 80% of them found once; the top ten carry approximately 2%. This specimen consisted of blood, obtained from a patient whose treatment included radiotherapy and nephrectomy. All receptors come from a woman in her sixties with renal cell carcinoma. The CDR3 runs from the conserved cysteine through the conserved F or W. Each record gives: D gene, J gene, CDR3 length, V gene, clone size, CDR3 protein, CDR3 DNA. A D gene is named only where the DNA matches it firmly. Some rows mark clone size as missing; the rest say once, few, many or name a class of expanded clone.

d_call: -; j_call: TRBJ1-1; cdr3_length: 16; v_call: TRBV28; clone_size: -; cdr3_aa: CASLSPGYGRVPEAFF; cdr3_nt: TGTGCCAGCCTAAGCCCGGGATATGGTCGTGTTCCTGAAGCTTTCTTT
d_call: TRBD2; j_call: TRBJ2-3; cdr3_length: 16; v_call: TRBV19; clone_size: -; cdr3_aa: CASSTLAGEDRRRQYF; cdr3_nt: TGTGCCAGTAGTACATTAGCGGGAGAGGATCGTCGTAGACAGTATTTT
d_call: TRBD2; j_call: TRBJ2-7; cdr3_length: 14; v_call: TRBV5-1; clone_size: -; cdr3_aa: CASSSGLAGDEQYF; cdr3_nt: TGCGCCAGCAGCTCTGGACTAGCGGGGGACGAGCAGTACTTC
d_call: -; j_call: TRBJ1-5; cdr3_length: 14; v_call: TRBV4-1; clone_size: many; cdr3_aa: CASSPAGLNQPQHF; cdr3_nt: TGCGCCAGCAGCCCGGCAGGGCTGAATCAGCCCCAGCATTTT
d_call: TRBD2; j_call: TRBJ2-5; cdr3_length: 14; v_call: TRBV9; clone_size: -; cdr3_aa: CASSAAGTRGTQYF; cdr3_nt: TGTGCCAGCAGCGCAGCCGGGACTAGAGGGACCCAGTACTTC
d_call: TRBD1; j_call: TRBJ2-7; cdr3_length: 13; v_call: TRBV2; clone_size: -; cdr3_aa: CASSDRGPYEQYF; cdr3_nt: TGTGCCAGCAGCGACAGGGGGCCCTACGAGCAGTACTTC
d_call: TRBD1; j_call: TRBJ2-5; cdr3_length: 15; v_call: TRBV15; clone_size: -; cdr3_aa: CATSRDGTGGETQYF; cdr3_nt: TGTGCCACCAGCAGAGATGGGACAGGCGGGGAGACCCAGTACTTC
d_call: -; j_call: TRBJ2-3; cdr3_length: 14; v_call: TRBV28; clone_size: once; cdr3_aa: CASRRGHITDTQYF; cdr3_nt: TGTGCCAGCAGGAGGGGACACATCACAGATACGCAGTATTTT
d_call: -; j_call: TRBJ1-2; cdr3_length: 14; v_call: TRBV7-9; clone_size: -; cdr3_aa: CASSSSQAGTPRLF; cdr3_nt: TGTGCCAGCAGCTCCAGCCAAGCGGGGACACCCCGTCTCTTC
d_call: -; j_call: TRBJ1-6; cdr3_length: 13; v_call: TRBV28; clone_size: -; cdr3_aa: CASRRIINSPLHF; cdr3_nt: TGTGCCAGCCGCAGGATCATAAATTCACCCCTCCACTTT
d_call: TRBD1; j_call: TRBJ1-3; cdr3_length: 17; v_call: TRBV28; clone_size: -; cdr3_aa: CASSPLQGAFSGNTIYF; cdr3_nt: TGTGCCAGCAGTCCCTTGCAGGGGGCTTTCTCTGGAAACACCATATATTTT
d_call: TRBD1; j_call: TRBJ1-5; cdr3_length: 14; v_call: TRBV5-1; clone_size: -; cdr3_aa: CASSFGGGDQPQHF; cdr3_nt: TGCGCCAGCAGCTTCGGAGGGGGCGATCAGCCCCAGCATTTT
d_call: TRBD1; j_call: TRBJ1-5; cdr3_length: 15; v_call: TRBV15; clone_size: many; cdr3_aa: CATSRDQGESQPQHF; cdr3_nt: TGTGCCACCAGCAGAGATCAGGGGGAAAGTCAGCCCCAGCATTTT
d_call: -; j_call: TRBJ2-7; cdr3_length: 11; v_call: TRBV20-1; clone_size: -; cdr3_aa: CSVASVYEQYF; cdr3_nt: TGCAGTGTCGCGTCGGTCTACGAGCAGTACTTC
d_call: TRBD2; j_call: TRBJ2-7; cdr3_length: 14; v_call: TRBV6-1; clone_size: -; cdr3_aa: CASSGRGALYEQYF; cdr3_nt: TGTGCCAGCAGTGGGCGGGGGGCCCTCTACGAGCAGTACTTC
d_call: TRBD1; j_call: TRBJ2-7; cdr3_length: 15; v_call: TRBV6-5; clone_size: -; cdr3_aa: CASSYSGRGIYEQYF; cdr3_nt: TGTGCCAGCAGTTACTCGGGCAGGGGGATCTACGAGCAGTACTTC
d_call: TRBD1; j_call: TRBJ1-5; cdr3_length: 14; v_call: TRBV6-1; clone_size: -; cdr3_aa: CASSWTGPNQPQHF; cdr3_nt: TGTGCCTCATCCTGGACAGGGCCAAATCAGCCCCAGCATTTT
d_call: TRBD1; j_call: TRBJ2-3; cdr3_length: 15; v_call: TRBV6-4; clone_size: -; cdr3_aa: CASSVETGGTDTQYF; cdr3_nt: TGTGCCAGCAGCGTCGAGACAGGGGGCACAGATACGCAGTATTTT
d_call: -; j_call: TRBJ2-2; cdr3_length: 14; v_call: TRBV19; clone_size: -; cdr3_aa: CASSGFQGTGELFF; cdr3_nt: TGTGCCAGTAGTGGCTTTCAGGGGACCGGGGAGCTGTTTTTT
d_call: TRBD1; j_call: TRBJ1-2; cdr3_length: 14; v_call: TRBV5-1; clone_size: -; cdr3_aa: CASSIRTGSSNYTF; cdr3_nt: TGCGCCAGCAGCATAAGGACAGGCTCCTCCAACTACACCTTC
d_call: -; j_call: TRBJ2-7; cdr3_length: 15; v_call: TRBV19; clone_size: -; cdr3_aa: CASSLTGYIAYEQYF; cdr3_nt: TGTGCCAGTAGTCTCACAGGATATATCGCCTACGAGCAGTACTTC
d_call: TRBD2; j_call: TRBJ2-3; cdr3_length: 15; v_call: TRBV7-2; clone_size: once; cdr3_aa: CASSLVAGHTDTQYF; cdr3_nt: TGTGCCAGCAGCTTAGTAGCGGGGCATACAGATACGCAGTATTTT
d_call: -; j_call: TRBJ1-2; cdr3_length: 14; v_call: TRBV4-2; clone_size: -; cdr3_aa: CASSQDLRASGYTF; cdr3_nt: TGTGCCAGCAGCCAAGATCTAAGGGCCTCCGGCTACACCTTC
d_call: TRBD1; j_call: TRBJ2-1; cdr3_length: 16; v_call: TRBV6-5; clone_size: -; cdr3_aa: CASSYSIGTDYNEQFF; cdr3_nt: TGTGCCAGCAGTTATAGTATTGGGACAGACTACAATGAGCAGTTCTTC
d_call: TRBD1; j_call: TRBJ2-1; cdr3_length: 17; v_call: TRBV5-1; clone_size: -; cdr3_aa: CASSWKEGQGHYNEQFF; cdr3_nt: TGCGCCAGCAGCTGGAAAGAGGGACAGGGGCATTACAATGAGCAGTTCTTC
d_call: -; j_call: TRBJ2-7; cdr3_length: 15; v_call: TRBV28; clone_size: -; cdr3_aa: CASGLVLRSSYEQYF; cdr3_nt: TGTGCCAGCGGGTTAGTACTTAGGAGCTCCTACGAGCAGTACTTC
d_call: -; j_call: TRBJ1-1; cdr3_length: 13; v_call: TRBV19; clone_size: few; cdr3_aa: CASTRGLNTEAFF; cdr3_nt: TGTGCCAGTACACGAGGACTGAACACTGAAGCTTTCTTT
d_call: TRBD2; j_call: TRBJ2-3; cdr3_length: 17; v_call: TRBV19; clone_size: -; cdr3_aa: CASTLGGKGRGTDTQYF; cdr3_nt: TGTGCCAGTACCCTCGGGGGGAAGGGTCGGGGCACAGATACGCAGTATTTT
d_call: -; j_call: TRBJ1-4; cdr3_length: 12; v_call: TRBV5-6; clone_size: -; cdr3_aa: CASSSVGEKLFF; cdr3_nt: TGTGCCAGCAGCTCGGTCGGTGAAAAACTGTTTTTT
d_call: -; j_call: TRBJ2-3; cdr3_length: 13; v_call: TRBV6-5; clone_size: -; cdr3_aa: CASSYSVADTQYF; cdr3_nt: TGTGCCAGCAGTTACTCGGTTGCAGATACGCAGTATTTT
d_call: TRBD1; j_call: TRBJ1-5; cdr3_length: 15; v_call: TRBV28; clone_size: -; cdr3_aa: CASTNQGALSQPQHF; cdr3_nt: TGTGCCAGCACCAATCAGGGGGCGCTCAGTCAGCCCCAGCATTTT
d_call: -; j_call: TRBJ1-4; cdr3_length: 13; v_call: TRBV6-6; clone_size: once; cdr3_aa: CASSRTRDEKLFF; cdr3_nt: TGTGCCAGCAGTCGGACGAGGGATGAAAAACTGTTTTTT
d_call: TRBD2; j_call: TRBJ2-1; cdr3_length: 13; v_call: TRBV2; clone_size: -; cdr3_aa: CASTPGLVSEQFF; cdr3_nt: TGTGCCAGCACGCCGGGACTAGTAAGTGAGCAGTTCTTC
d_call: TRBD2; j_call: TRBJ2-3; cdr3_length: 17; v_call: TRBV27; clone_size: -; cdr3_aa: CASSRSGRALGTDTQYF; cdr3_nt: TGTGCCAGCAGCCGTAGCGGGAGGGCCTTAGGCACAGATACGCAGTATTTT
d_call: -; j_call: TRBJ2-5; cdr3_length: 14; v_call: TRBV28; clone_size: -; cdr3_aa: CASTRGTARRTQYF; cdr3_nt: TGTGCCAGTACCAGAGGGACGGCTCGGCGGACCCAGTACTTC
d_call: -; j_call: TRBJ2-5; cdr3_length: 13; v_call: TRBV28; clone_size: -; cdr3_aa: CASSLTSQETQYF; cdr3_nt: TGTGCCAGCAGTTTAACCAGCCAAGAGACCCAGTACTTC
d_call: TRBD2; j_call: TRBJ2-1; cdr3_length: 15; v_call: TRBV30; clone_size: -; cdr3_aa: CAWSPLAGPYNEQFF; cdr3_nt: TGTGCCTGGAGTCCTCTAGCGGGACCCTACAATGAGCAGTTCTTC
d_call: -; j_call: TRBJ2-2; cdr3_length: 15; v_call: TRBV10-3; clone_size: -; cdr3_aa: CAISGVVGATGELFF; cdr3_nt: TGTGCCATCAGCGGGGTGGTAGGTGCCACCGGGGAGCTGTTTTTT
d_call: -; j_call: TRBJ2-1; cdr3_length: 14; v_call: TRBV6-1; clone_size: -; cdr3_aa: CASSEGLRGGEQFF; cdr3_nt: TGTGCCAGCAGTGAAGGTCTAAGAGGAGGTGAGCAGTTCTTC
d_call: -; j_call: TRBJ1-5; cdr3_length: 13; v_call: TRBV5-1; clone_size: few; cdr3_aa: CASSLAGGQPQHF; cdr3_nt: TGCGCCAGCAGCTTGGCGGGAGGCCAGCCCCAGCATTTT